This entry is about one T cell receptor beta chain. What it binds is not known. CDR3 length: 14 amino acids. V lost 3 bases, J lost 3 bases, and 11 bases lay in between. Germline V gene sequence: CDR1 MNHEY, CDR2 SMNVEV (reference sequence). PCR involved 60 Vbeta and 13 Jbeta primers. Profiling relied on immunoSEQ multiplex PCR, and the TCRdb table lists in-frame clones only, not all of them. The sample holds some 100,000 clones, less than 80% seen once. These data belong to a study of cytomegalovirus exposure and HLA in healthy donors. Whole-study findings and limits: The investigators catalogued 150 or so TCR beta chains as cytomegalovirus-associated.

Though nominally healthy at sampling, donors likely had unrecorded immune exposures. This rearrangement joins TRBV27 to TRBJ1-1; weak D call: TRBD1 (5 bases). What was sequenced was PBMCs. The receptor comes from a woman between 50 and 59 years old in good health and CMV-seropositive. This CDR3 is CASSFYRRDTEAFF. CDR3 nucleotide sequence: TGTGCCAGCAGTTTTTACAGGAGGGACACTGAAGCTTTCTTT.